This T cell receptor beta chain was identified during a study of T cell changes during pregnancy in multiple sclerosis. The data were produced by immunoSEQ multiplex PCR, yet TCRdb's version contains in-frame clones alone and is incomplete. The sample shows about 67,000 clones, roughly 92% of them seen only once. The CDR3 extends over 14 amino acids. V was pared by 6 bases and J by 4 bases, with 12 bases between. Germline V gene data show CDR1 as SNHLY and CDR2 as FYNNEI. The source material was peripheral blood, sampled in the second trimester of pregnancy. V and J are TRBV2 and TRBJ2-2, with D unresolved. This receptor was taken from a female donor with multiple sclerosis, enrolled in a pregnancy study. Here the CDR3 reads CASRATMPTGELFF. For the CDR3, the DNA is TGTGCCAGCAGAGCCACGATGCCCACCGGGGAGCTGTTTTTT.